This is a list of T cell receptor beta chains from one sample in a study of memory CD4+ T cells and cytomegalovirus serostatus. Data came from immunoSEQ multiplex PCR; TCRdb stores just in-frame clones and leaves some out. The sample includes about 96,000 clones, roughly 80% of them seen just once. Source material: memory CD4+ T cells from blood. These receptors came from an adult in good health and CMV-seropositive. The CDR3 runs from the conserved cysteine through the conserved F or W. D genes are given only for firm matches. Clone size is not always given. Where it is, it says once, few, many or a class for expanded clones.

>once|TRBV4-1|TRBD2|TRBJ2-3
TGCGCCAGCAGCCAAGTAGCGGGAGACACAGATACGCAGTATTTT
CASSQVAGDTDTQYF
>-|TRBV27|-|TRBJ1-5
TGTGCCAGCAGTTTTTCGGATAGCAATCAGCCCCAGCATTTT
CASSFSDSNQPQHF
>-|TRBV4-1|-|TRBJ1-5
TGCGCCAGCACCGTAGTCCTGGGGGGCAATCAGCCCCAGCATTTT
CASTVVLGGNQPQHF
>-|TRBV18|TRBD1|TRBJ1-2
TGTGCCAGCTGGCCGGGACAGGGGAACTATGGCTACACCTTC
CASWPGQGNYGYTF
>-|TRBV5-3|TRBD1|TRBJ1-2
TGTGCCAGAAGCCGAGACAGGGAAAACTATGGCTACACCTTC
CARSRDRENYGYTF
>-|TRBV10-3|-|TRBJ1-4
TGTGCCATCAGTGAGTCGACGGGGGCAACTAATGAAAAACTGTTTTTT
CAISESTGATNEKLFF
>-|TRBV7-2|TRBD2|TRBJ2-7
TGTGCCAGCAGCCCCCGGGGGGACGGACACTACGAGCAGTACTTC
CASSPRGDGHYEQYF
>-|TRBV19|-|TRBJ2-7
TGTGCCAGTAGTATGCACCGGGAGTCGTACGAGCAGTACTTC
CASSMHRESYEQYF
>-|TRBV27|-|TRBJ1-1
TGTGCCAGCAGTTTTGGGGGGAACACTGAAGCTTTCTTT
CASSFGGNTEAFF
>-|TRBV4-3|-|TRBJ1-2
TGCGCCAGCAGCCATGGCGTCAGGCGGGACTATGGCTACACCTTC
CASSHGVRRDYGYTF